This T cell receptor (beta chain) was obtained from a study of T cell changes during pregnancy in multiple sclerosis. This table comes from immunoSEQ multiplex PCR, and its TCRdb copy is limited to in-frame clones, with some not included. The sample contains over 55,000 clones, about 92% of which appear only once. CDR3 size: 17 residues. Germline CDR1 is MNHNS and CDR2 is SASEGT. Trimming removed 2 bases at V and 0 bases at J, with 13 bases between. The sequence derives from a female donor in good health, enrolled as a control in a pregnancy study. The rearrangement links TRBV6-1 to TRBJ2-2, with D possibly TRBD1 on 6 matching bases. Material: CD8+ T cells from peripheral blood mononuclear cells, obtained in the third trimester of pregnancy. This chain's CDR3 is CASSERTAFANTGELFF. In DNA form, the CDR3 reads TGTGCCAGCAGTGAAAGGACAGCTTTCGCGAACACCGGGGAGCTGTTTTTT.